This is a list of T cell receptor beta chains from one sample in a study of T-cell reconstitution after alpha-beta-depleted transplantation in children. TCRdb re-analysed the PCR reads in MiXCR, keeping a single row per CDR3 protein. The sample has just over 950,000 distinct CDR3 sequences, roughly 29% seen once. Here the sequenced sample was PBMCs, mostly from graft donor cells, taken 360 days after TCRalphabeta/CD19-depleted stem cell transplant. The receptors were gathered from a boy younger than two who had a stem cell transplant for SCID, so the T cells may come from the graft donor. The CDR3 runs from the conserved cysteine through the conserved F or W. A D gene is named only where the DNA matches it firmly. Size is omitted from some rows. Given values are once, few, many or a class for expanded clones.

few,.,TRBJ1-6,TRBV27,TGTGCCAGCAGTTTAAGGGAGGGCGGGTATAATTCACCCCTCCACTTT,CASSLREGGYNSPLHF
.,TRBD1,TRBJ2-4,TRBV5-1,TGCGCCAGCAGCTTGGCCGGGACAGGAGGAGGGAACATTCAGTACTTC,CASSLAGTGGGNIQYF
.,TRBD1,TRBJ2-1,TRBV5-1,TGCGCCAGCAGCTCCACTAGACCCGACAGGGAGAAGTACAATGAGCAGTTCTTC,CASSSTRPDREKYNEQFF
once,.,TRBJ1-4,TRBV20-1,TGCAGTGCTAGAGCCCACGCCCCAACTAATGAAAAACTGTTTTTT,CSARAHAPTNEKLFF
few,TRBD2,TRBJ2-3,TRBV5-1,TGCGCCAGCAGCTTGGCCTTGACTAGCGGGGGGCACACAGATACGCAGTATTTT,CASSLALTSGGHTDTQYF
.,.,TRBJ2-2,TRBV6-2/TRBV6-3,TGTGCCAGCAGTTATGTCAGGAACACCGGGGAGCTGTTTTTT,CASSYVRNTGELFF
few,.,TRBJ2-3,TRBV20-1,TGCAGTGCCACGAGACTAGTTTCCTTCTTACCTAGCACAGATACGCAGTATTTT,CSATRLVSFLPSTDTQYF
few,TRBD1,TRBJ1-2,TRBV7-8,TGTGCCAGCAGCTCCTCAGGGGGCATAGGCTACACCTTC,CASSSSGGIGYTF
.,.,TRBJ2-4,TRBV6-5,TGTGCCAGCAGTTACTCAGAGGAGGGTAGGAACATTCAGTACTTC,CASSYSEEGRNIQYF
.,.,TRBJ1-5,TRBV5-5,TGTGCCAGCAGCTCCGACAAGGATCAGCCCCAGCATTTT,CASSSDKDQPQHF
.,.,TRBJ1-1,TRBV6-5,TGTGCCAGCAAAGGCCCAGTGGGTGAAGCTTTCTTT,CASKGPVGEAFF
.,.,TRBJ1-1,TRBV20-1,TGCAGTGCTAGTACCCCAGAGATGAACACTGAAGCTTTCTTT,CSASTPEMNTEAFF
.,.,TRBJ2-7,TRBV5-1,TGCGCCAGCAGCTTGAACAGGGATATCGAGCAGTACTTC,CASSLNRDIEQYF
.,.,TRBJ2-3,TRBV10-3,TGTGCCATCAGTAAAGGGGGCACAGATACGCAGTATTTT,CAISKGGTDTQYF
.,.,TRBJ2-4,TRBV2,TGTGCCAGCAAGCTTACAGGTGGGAACATTCAGTACTTC,CASKLTGGNIQYF
few,.,TRBJ2-2,TRBV6-5,TGTGCCAGCAGTTACGTCTGGGATGGAGCCGGGGAGCTGTTTTTT,CASSYVWDGAGELFF
.,.,TRBJ2-1,TRBV20-1,TGCAGTGCTTCTCGATGGGGGGCTCCCTACAATGAGCAGTTCTTC,CSASRWGAPYNEQFF
few,.,TRBJ2-2,TRBV29-1,TGCAGCGTTGATACTAGCAATACCGGGGAGCTGTTTTTT,CSVDTSNTGELFF
few,TRBD1,TRBJ1-2,TRBV20-1,TGCAGTGCTAAGGCAGGGGGCAGCTATGGCTACACCTTC,CSAKAGGSYGYTF
.,.,TRBJ1-1,TRBV4-1,TGCGCCAGCAGCCAATTTCATGGAAGCACTGAAGCTTTCTTT,CASSQFHGSTEAFF
.,TRBD2,TRBJ2-7,TRBV6-5,TGTGCCAGCAGTTACTATGGGCGGGGGAGCTACGAGCAGTACTTC,CASSYYGRGSYEQYF